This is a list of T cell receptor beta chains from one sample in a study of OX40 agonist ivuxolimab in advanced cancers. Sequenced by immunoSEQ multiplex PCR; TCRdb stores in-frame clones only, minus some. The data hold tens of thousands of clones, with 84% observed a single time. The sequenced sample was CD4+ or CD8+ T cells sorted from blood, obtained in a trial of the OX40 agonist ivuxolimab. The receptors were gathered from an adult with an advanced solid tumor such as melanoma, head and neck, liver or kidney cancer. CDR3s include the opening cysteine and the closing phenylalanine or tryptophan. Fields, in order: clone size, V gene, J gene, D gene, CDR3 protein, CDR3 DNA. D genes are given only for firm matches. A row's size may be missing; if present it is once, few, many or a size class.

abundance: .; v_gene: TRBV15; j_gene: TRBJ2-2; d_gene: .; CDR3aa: CATRTGEGTGELFF; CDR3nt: TGTGCCACCCGCACAGGGGAGGGGACCGGGGAGCTGTTTTTT
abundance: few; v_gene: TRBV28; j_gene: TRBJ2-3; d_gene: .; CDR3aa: CASSLHERDTQYF; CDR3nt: TGTGCCAGCAGTTTACACGAGCGGGATACGCAGTATTTT
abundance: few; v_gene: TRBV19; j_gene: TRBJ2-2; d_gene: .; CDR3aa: CASSIAGSHTGELFF; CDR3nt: TGTGCCAGTAGTATAGCCGGGAGCCACACCGGGGAGCTGTTTTTT
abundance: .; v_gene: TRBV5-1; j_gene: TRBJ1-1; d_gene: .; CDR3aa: CASKQGHEGTEAFF; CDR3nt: TGCGCCAGCAAGCAGGGGCATGAGGGCACTGAAGCTTTCTTT
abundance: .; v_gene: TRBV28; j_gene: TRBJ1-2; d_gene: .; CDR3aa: CASSLVGAYGYTF; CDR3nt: TGTGCCAGCAGTTTGGTCGGTGCTTATGGCTACACCTTC
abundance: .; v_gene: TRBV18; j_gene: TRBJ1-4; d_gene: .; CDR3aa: CASSPPRTDFNEKLFF; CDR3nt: TGTGCCAGCTCACCACCTAGGACAGATTTTAATGAAAAACTGTTTTTT
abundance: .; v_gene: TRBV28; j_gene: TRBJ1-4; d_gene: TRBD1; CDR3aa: CASSLYAGGNEKLFF; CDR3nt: TGTGCCAGCAGTTTATATGCAGGGGGCAATGAAAAACTGTTTTTT
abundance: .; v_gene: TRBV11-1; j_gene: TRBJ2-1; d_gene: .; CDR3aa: CASSLDQDTSNEQFF; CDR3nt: TGTGCCAGCAGCTTAGATCAGGATACTTCCAATGAGCAGTTCTTC
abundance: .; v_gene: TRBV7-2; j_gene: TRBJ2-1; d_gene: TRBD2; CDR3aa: CASIQTSGGNEQFF; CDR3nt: TGTGCCAGCATCCAGACTAGCGGGGGGAATGAGCAGTTCTTC
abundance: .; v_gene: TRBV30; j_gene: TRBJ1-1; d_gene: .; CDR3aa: CAWSVHRATEAFF; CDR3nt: TGTGCCTGGAGTGTACACAGGGCCACTGAAGCTTTCTTT
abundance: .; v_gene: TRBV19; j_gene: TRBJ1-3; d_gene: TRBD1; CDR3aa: CASSILPGQRTGNTIYF; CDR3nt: TGTGCCAGTAGTATCCTTCCGGGACAGCGAACTGGAAACACCATATATTTT
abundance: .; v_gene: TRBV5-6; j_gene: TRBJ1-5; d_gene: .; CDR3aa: CASSLGGAGGQPQHF; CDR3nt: TGTGCCAGCAGCTTGGGTGGGGCAGGCGGCCAGCCCCAGCATTTT
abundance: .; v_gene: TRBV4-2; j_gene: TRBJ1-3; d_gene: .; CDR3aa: CASSPPGLRDKRNTIYF; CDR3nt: TGTGCCAGCAGCCCCCCAGGCCTCAGGGATAAGAGAAACACCATATATTTT
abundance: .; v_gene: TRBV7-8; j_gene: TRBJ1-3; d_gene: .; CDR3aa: CASSYREKGSGNTIYF; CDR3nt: TGTGCCAGCAGCTATAGGGAGAAGGGTTCAGGAAACACCATATATTTT
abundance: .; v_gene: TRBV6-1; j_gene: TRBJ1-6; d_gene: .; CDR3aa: CASTTGVNSPLHF; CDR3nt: TGTGCCAGCACCACCGGGGTAAATTCACCCCTCCACTTT
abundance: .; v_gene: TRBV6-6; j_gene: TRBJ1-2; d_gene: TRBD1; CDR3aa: CASNRQGLGYTF; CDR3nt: TGTGCCAGCAATCGACAGGGACTTGGCTACACCTTC
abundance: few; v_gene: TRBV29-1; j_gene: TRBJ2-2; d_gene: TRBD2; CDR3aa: CSVEGRGGNTGELFF; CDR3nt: TGCAGCGTTGAAGGGCGGGGGGGAAACACCGGGGAGCTGTTTTTT
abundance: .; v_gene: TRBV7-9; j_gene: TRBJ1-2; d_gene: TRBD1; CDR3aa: CASSLEDRGCTF; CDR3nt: TGTGCCAGCAGCTTAGAAGACAGGGGTTGCACCTTC
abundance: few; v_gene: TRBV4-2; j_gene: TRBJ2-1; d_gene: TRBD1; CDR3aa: CASSQEGQAYNEQFF; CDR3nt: TGTGCCAGCAGCCAAGAGGGACAGGCCTACAATGAGCAGTTCTTC
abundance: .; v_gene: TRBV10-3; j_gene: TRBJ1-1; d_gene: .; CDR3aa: CAISESVVIGSTEAFF; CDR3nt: TGTGCCATCAGTGAGTCTGTAGTAATTGGGAGCACTGAAGCTTTCTTT
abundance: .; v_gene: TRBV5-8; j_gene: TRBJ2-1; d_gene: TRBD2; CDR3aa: CASSPLVSGGADEQFF; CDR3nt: TGTGCCAGCAGCCCCCTGGTTAGCGGGGGGGCCGATGAGCAGTTCTTC
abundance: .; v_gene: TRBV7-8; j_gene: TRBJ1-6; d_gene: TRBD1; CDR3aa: CASSLDRGNSPLHF; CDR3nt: TGTGCCAGCAGCTTAGACAGGGGAAATTCACCCCTCCACTTT
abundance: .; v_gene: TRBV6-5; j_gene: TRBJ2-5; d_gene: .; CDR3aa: CASSTQGGRTQYF; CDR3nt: TGTGCCAGCAGCACCCAAGGGGGGAGGACCCAGTACTTC
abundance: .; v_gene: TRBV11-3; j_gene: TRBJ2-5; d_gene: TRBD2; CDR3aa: CASSSRPLLAGGPAETQYF; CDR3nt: TGTGCCAGCAGCTCTAGACCCCTACTAGCGGGAGGGCCGGCAGAGACCCAGTACTTC
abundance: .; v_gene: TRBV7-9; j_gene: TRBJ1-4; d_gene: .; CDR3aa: CASSLGGAVTNEKLFF; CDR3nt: TGTGCCAGCAGCTTAGGGGGCGCGGTTACTAATGAAAAACTGTTTTTT
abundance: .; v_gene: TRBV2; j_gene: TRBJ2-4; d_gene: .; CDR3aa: CASRSDRVKNIQYF; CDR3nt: TGTGCCAGCAGATCGGACCGGGTCAAAAACATTCAGTACTTC
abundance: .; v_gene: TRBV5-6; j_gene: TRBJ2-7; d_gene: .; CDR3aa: CASGPNPGTAIYEQYF; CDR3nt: TGTGCCAGCGGACCCAACCCCGGGACGGCAATCTACGAGCAGTACTTC
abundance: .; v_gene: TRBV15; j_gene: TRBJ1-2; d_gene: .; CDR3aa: CATSRGGYYGYTF; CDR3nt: TGTGCCACCAGCAGGGGCGGATACTATGGCTACACCTTC
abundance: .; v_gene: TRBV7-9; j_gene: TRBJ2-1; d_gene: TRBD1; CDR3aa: CAGSLGTGVGNEQFF; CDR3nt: TGTGCCGGCAGCTTAGGGACAGGGGTTGGCAATGAGCAGTTCTTC
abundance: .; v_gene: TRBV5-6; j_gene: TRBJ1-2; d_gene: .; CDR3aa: CASSYSGAYGYTF; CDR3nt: TGTGCCAGCAGCTACTCGGGTGCATATGGCTACACCTTC
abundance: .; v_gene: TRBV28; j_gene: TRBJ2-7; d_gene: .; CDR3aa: CASSSPRGLSYEQYF; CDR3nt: TGTGCCAGCAGTTCTCCTCGGGGCCTTTCCTACGAGCAGTACTTC
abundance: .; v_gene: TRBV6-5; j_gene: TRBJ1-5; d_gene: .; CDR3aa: CASSYGDGQPQHF; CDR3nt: TGTGCCAGCAGCTACGGGGACGGCCAGCCCCAGCATTTT
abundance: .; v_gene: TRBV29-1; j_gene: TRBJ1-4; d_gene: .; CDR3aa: CSVTPTTNEKLFF; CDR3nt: TGCAGCGTTACCCCGACAACTAATGAAAAACTGTTTTTT
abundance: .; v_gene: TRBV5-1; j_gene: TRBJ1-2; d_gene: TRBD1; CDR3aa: CASSLGGTLEGQGRGGYTF; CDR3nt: TGCGCCAGCAGCTTGGGGGGCACCCTCGAGGGACAGGGCCGTGGTGGCTACACCTTC
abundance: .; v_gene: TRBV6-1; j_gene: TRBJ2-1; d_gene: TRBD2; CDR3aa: CASSVSGLAVTSSYNEQFF; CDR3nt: TGTGCCAGCAGTGTTTCCGGACTAGCGGTCACGAGCTCCTACAATGAGCAGTTCTTC
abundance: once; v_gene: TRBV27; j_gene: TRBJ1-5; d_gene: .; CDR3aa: CASSLYPPLTVVHYSNQPQHF; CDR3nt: TGTGCCAGCAGTTTATACCCGCCATTGACGGTCGTCCACTATAGCAATCAGCCCCAGCATTTT
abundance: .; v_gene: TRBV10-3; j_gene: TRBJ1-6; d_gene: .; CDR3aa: CAISGETVKNNSPLHF; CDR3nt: TGTGCCATCAGTGGGGAGACAGTTAAGAATAATTCACCCCTCCACTTT
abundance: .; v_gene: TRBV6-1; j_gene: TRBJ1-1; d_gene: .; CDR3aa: CASSVLLEDTEAFF; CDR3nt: TGTGCCAGCAGTGTCCTACTCGAGGACACTGAAGCTTTCTTT
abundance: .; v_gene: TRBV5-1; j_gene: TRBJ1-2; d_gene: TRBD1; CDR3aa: CASSPRDRGPHGYTF; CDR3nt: TGCGCCAGCAGCCCCCGGGACAGGGGACCCCATGGCTACACCTTC
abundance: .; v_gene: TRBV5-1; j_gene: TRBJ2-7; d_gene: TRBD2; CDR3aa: CASSTLAGVAYEQYF; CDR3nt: TGCGCCAGCAGCACACTAGCGGGAGTAGCGTACGAGCAGTACTTC
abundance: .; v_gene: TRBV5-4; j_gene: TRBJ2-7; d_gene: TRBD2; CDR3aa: CASRRQRETSYEQYF; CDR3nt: TGTGCCAGCAGGAGGCAGCGGGAGACGAGTTACGAGCAGTACTTC
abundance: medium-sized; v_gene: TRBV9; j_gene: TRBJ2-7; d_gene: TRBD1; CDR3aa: CASSPGRGTGTYEQYF; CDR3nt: TGTGCCAGCAGCCCGGGAAGAGGGACAGGGACCTACGAGCAGTACTTC
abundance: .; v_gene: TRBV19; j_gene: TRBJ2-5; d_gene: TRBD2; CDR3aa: CASSTRSSGNSWGTQYF; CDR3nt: TGTGCCAGTAGCACCCGGTCTAGCGGGAATTCTTGGGGGACCCAGTACTTC
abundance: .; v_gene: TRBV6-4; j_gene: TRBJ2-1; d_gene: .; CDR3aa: CASSHNRGSSYNEQFF; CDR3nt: TGTGCCAGCAGCCACAATCGAGGTTCCTCCTACAATGAGCAGTTCTTC